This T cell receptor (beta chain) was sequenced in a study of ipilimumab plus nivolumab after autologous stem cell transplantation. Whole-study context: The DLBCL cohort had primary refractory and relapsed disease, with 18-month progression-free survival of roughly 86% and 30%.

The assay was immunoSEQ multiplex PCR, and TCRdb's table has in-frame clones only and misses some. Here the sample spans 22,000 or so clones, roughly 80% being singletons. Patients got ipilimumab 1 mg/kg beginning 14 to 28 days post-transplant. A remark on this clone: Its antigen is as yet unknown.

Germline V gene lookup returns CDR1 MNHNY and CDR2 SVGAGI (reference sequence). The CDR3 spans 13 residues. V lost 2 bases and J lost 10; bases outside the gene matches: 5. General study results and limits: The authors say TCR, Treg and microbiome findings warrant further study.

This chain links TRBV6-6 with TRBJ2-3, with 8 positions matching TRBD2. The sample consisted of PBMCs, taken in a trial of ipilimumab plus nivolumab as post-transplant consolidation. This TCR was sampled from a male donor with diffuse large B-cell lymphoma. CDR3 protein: CASSYETGGPQYF. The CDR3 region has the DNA TGTGCCAGCAGTTACGAAACGGGAGGGCCGCAGTATTTT.